This T cell receptor beta chain was captured in a study of T cells in Graves' hyperthyroidism and ophthalmopathy. Study-wide results and caveats: Most clonotypes expanded in thyroid above 0.001 were likewise present in blood. Model output signaled ophthalmopathy a median around 6.9 months ahead of onset.

RNA transcripts gave rise to amplified TCR beta CDR3 regions. The study used the HTBI primer set for a first-round RT-PCR of the TCR CDR3. TCRdb recomputed calls from the multiplex PCR reads with MiXCR, one row per CDR3 protein. The data show over 500,000 distinct CDR3 sequences, 40% to 55% seen once. Every diagnosis used clinical symptoms, serum thyroxine and TRAb, thyroid ultrasound and orbital computed tomography. On this clonotype itself: The target antigen is unknown.

Sequences were obtained from peripheral blood or thyroid tissue (not recorded which). The source of this sequence is an adult woman with Graves' disease, either hyperthyroidism or ophthalmopathy (not recorded which).

The CDR3: CASSSQPSGTQYF. CDR3 in DNA: TGTGCCAGCAGCTCCCAACCGTCGGGGACCCAGTACTTC. The chain has TRBV7-6 and TRBJ2-5; no clear D. This CDR3 is built from 13 residues. CDR1 and CDR2 from the germline V gene are SGHVS and FNYEAQ. Trimming took off 4 bases at V and 7 bases at J, with 13 bases between the two ends.